The 8 T cell receptor beta chains below were found in one sample sequenced in a study of blood T cell repertoires in COVID-19. The table came from immunoSEQ multiplex PCR; TCRdb's copy has only in-frame clones and leaves some out. The sample consists of some 260,000 clones, 80% to 90% of them appearing once. The sequencing input was peripheral blood. These receptor sequences come from a woman in her 70s with COVID-19, enrolled during active disease.

The chain employs TRBV5-6 and TRBJ1-1; no clear D gene. Germline V lookup: CDR1 SGHDT, CDR2 YYEEEE. Trimming removed 4 bases from V and 11 bases from J, with 18 bases in between. The CDR3 covers 13 residues. CDR3 sequence (DNA): TGTGCCAGCAGCAAAAGCGGGGTTTTGTGGGCTTTCTTT. It specifies CASSKSGVLWAFF.

V gene TRBV6-2 or TRBV6-3 combines with J gene TRBJ2-7, with 7 bases lining up with TRBD1. Germline V gene lookup returns CDR1 MNHEY and CDR2 SVGEGT. There are 15 residues in the CDR3. V lost 2 bases, J lost 4 bases, and 8 bases stayed unmatched. Here the CDR3 reads CASSYGRDSRYEQYF. The CDR3 nucleotides are TGTGCCAGCAGTTACGGCCGGGACAGTAGGTACGAGCAGTACTTC.

CDR3 residues: CASIRDRGLYEQFF. The CDR3 DNA sequence: TGTGCCAGCATTCGAGACAGGGGGCTTTATGAGCAGTTCTTC. V and J are TRBV6-5 and TRBJ2-1; 10 bases line up with TRBD1. Germline V gives CDR1 MNHEY, CDR2 SVGAGI. The CDR3 spans 14 residues. After removal of 7 bases from V and 8 bases from J, the junction contained 8 bases not matched to a gene.

The chain employs TRBV5-1 and TRBJ1-1; unclear D gene. This CDR3 is built from 13 residues. The germline gives CDR1 SGHRS, CDR2 YFSETQ. V was clipped by 3 bases and J by 0 bases, with 6 bases between them. CDR3: CASSWRLNTEAFF. The CDR3 region has the DNA TGCGCCAGCAGCTGGAGGCTGAACACTGAAGCTTTCTTT.

The rearrangement links TRBV30 to TRBJ1-5; no reliable D call. V lost 1 base to trimming and J lost 5 bases, with 15 bases between them. This CDR3 is 15 amino acids long. Germline V gives CDR1 GTSNPN, CDR2 SVGIG (reference sequence). CDR3 amino acids: CAWSGSGWVDQPQHF. CDR3 in DNA: TGTGCCTGGAGTGGTTCAGGATGGGTGGATCAGCCCCAGCATTTT.

The chain recombines TRBV30 with TRBJ1-2; TRBD1 might be the D (5 bases). The CDR3 covers 10 residues. The V gene's germline CDR1 is GTSNPN and CDR2 SVGIG (reference sequence). V gave up 5 bases and J gave up 14 bases, with 15 bases separating them. CDR3 DNA sequence: TGTGCCTGGGGAGGACACTCGTATACCTTC. Protein sequence: CAWGGHSYTF.

The chain carries TRBV28 and TRBJ1-5; 8 positions agree with TRBD1. The CDR3 is made up of 14 amino acids. The V segment lost 5 bases and the J segment 2 bases; nucleotides outside the gene matches: 2. Germline V gene data show CDR1 as MDHEN and CDR2 as SYDVKM. In nucleotides, the CDR3 is TGTGCCAGCAGTGTGGGACAGGGCAATCAGCCCCAGCATTTT. Protein product: CASSVGQGNQPQHF.

In DNA, the CDR3 is TGTGCCAGCAGTTACTCTCCGACAGCCGACTACAATGAGCAGTTCTTC. This gives the protein CASSYSPTADYNEQFF. This chain uses TRBV6-5 with TRBJ2-1; TRBD1 might be the D (5 bases). Trimming cost V 0 bases and J 3 bases, with 12 bases left between them. CDR1 MNHEY and CDR2 SVGAGI come from the germline V gene. CDR3 length: 16 residues.